This record looks at one TCR beta chain sequence and its context. The antigen remains undetermined. This entry belongs to a study of cytomegalovirus exposure and HLA in healthy donors. The PCR had 60 Vbeta and 13 Jbeta primers. The data were produced by immunoSEQ multiplex PCR, yet TCRdb's version contains in-frame clones alone and is incomplete. The sample lists over 150,000 clones, roughly 76% occurring once. Study-level findings and limits: As a later analysis showed, a missense DCLRE1C variant was linked to trimming of TCR beta V- and J-genes. In vitro experiments confirmed that three CMV-associated chains were specific for CMV antigens. Across all donors, roughly uniform sequencing depth was an assumption of the presence/absence analyses.

The sequencing sample was made of PBMCs. The sequence was obtained from a woman between 50 and 59 years old in good health and CMV-seronegative.

CDR3 DNA: TGTGCCAGTAGTATAGCTCCTAGCGGCAATGAGCAGTTCTTC. Residues: CASSIAPSGNEQFF. This rearrangement joins TRBV19 to TRBJ2-1; 7 bases fit TRBD2. CDR3 size: 14 residues. V shed 1 base and J 6 bases; nucleotides not matched to a gene: 3. Germline CDR1 LNHDA, CDR2 SQIVND (reference sequence).